This T cell receptor beta chain was sequenced during a study of cytomegalovirus exposure and HLA in healthy donors (dated by TCRdb to about 2017). General notes on the study: According to an earlier analysis of a few hundred of the donors, about 179 million T cells yielded over 100 million unique TCR beta sequences and 276 Gb of sequence data. Approximately 310 gigabases of sequencing data and 70 million to 100 million unique TCR sequences were included in an early release covering about 600 HLA-typed donors. Among the roughly 370 genotyped donors, about 85% belonged to the genetic ancestry cluster associated with self-reported Caucasian donors. The study aimed to test whether cataloging public T cell receptors could reveal signatures of past pathogen exposure. The study profiled the T cell repertoires of hundreds of subjects by immunosequencing and related them to cytomegalovirus serostatus. Besides the first cohort of 500 to 700 subjects, a separate validation cohort made up of roughly 120 different subjects was used. To predict cytomegalovirus infection status, the study brought together high-throughput TCR immunosequencing, statistical association of individual TCRs with disease status, and machine learning. A later analysis re-analyzed previously published TCR beta repertoires from 600 to 850 donors and added high-resolution HLA genotyping to study TCR occurrence patterns. In the later analysis, no new phenotypic data were used to find candidate immune exposures; instead, reliance was placed on TCR beta sequences and their occurrence across donors. An earlier analysis of several hundred of the donors applied high-throughput TCR beta sequencing to assess whether each TCR beta V gene segment acted as functional or pseudogenic. Donor age, sex, ethnicity and CMV serostatus were compiled alongside the repertoire data. Genome-wide SNP genotypes for about 65% of the 666 donors were used in a later genetic analysis, which treated that subset as a discovery cohort. Every discovery cohort repertoire had been produced on one sequencing platform. Both class I and class II loci were covered by HLA typing, at four-digit resolution. The number of donors typed differed by locus, with 629-630 for A, B, C, DRB1 and DQB1, roughly 520 for DQA1, 600 to 610 for DPA1, and some 450 for DPB1. Four or five DR-DQ haplotypes were treated as single units for association and clustering because of strong linkage in the cohort. Among a few hundred genotyped donors of the cohort, an average of approximately 230,000 unique TCR beta nucleotide sequences were sequenced per donor, roughly 20% of them non-productive.

In total, more than 500 healthy bone marrow donors made up the cohort. At the time of sampling, all cohort members were nominally healthy, though unrecorded immune exposures were likely present. The donor tested CMV seronegative and was one of the 352 seronegative cohort members. Every donor gave a peripheral blood sample, and the peripheral blood mononuclear cells from that sample were used for TCR beta sequencing. The Qiagen DNeasy Blood Extraction Kit was used to extract genomic DNA from the blood cell samples. General findings and caveats noted by the study authors: The study listed 164 TCR beta chains as associated with cytomegalovirus. Because some donors lacked HLA typing at each locus, the association tests relied only on the typed subset. Roughly uniform sequencing depth across donors was assumed in presence/absence analyses, although this assumption may not hold. According to a later analysis, parvovirus B19, influenza, CMV and Epstein-Barr virus appeared linked to several top co-occurrence clusters. The sequencing pipeline was judged likely to have produced a cluster of highly shared sequence variants as a technical artifact. In a later analysis, most CMV-associated TCR beta chains were found to appear HLA-restricted, with HLA associations seemingly driven largely by CMV exposure. In vitro tests confirmed that three of the cytomegalovirus-associated TCR beta chains recognize cytomegalovirus antigens. In a later analysis, TCR association rates were found to vary across HLA loci, with the most associated TCRs seen for DRB1 alleles and the fewest for HLA-C alleles. In this cohort, only TCR beta chains were sequenced, and detectable features were limited by the absence of alpha or paired-chain data. Across donors, most TCR sequences were observed very rarely, whereas some public TCRs were present in many individuals. At a false discovery rate of 0.05, a later analysis linked 16,951 TCR beta sequences to specific HLA alleles. A later genetic analysis reported fewer N-insertions in productive TCRs among donors in an Asian-associated ancestry cluster than the roughly 640-donor mean. Strong co-occurrence of HLA alleles, especially DR and DQ, made assigning TCR associations to individual alleles difficult. Linkage disequilibrium might explain the correlated functional status among segregating V segments, but an unknown experimental factor could not be excluded. The earlier analysis of approximately 560 of the donors excluded around 17 rarely observed V segments, including chromosome 9 orphons, because counts were too low. The authors suggested that the approach could potentially be generalized to other disease states and immunological phenotypes. In both the original and validation cohorts, the classifier was reported to diagnose cytomegalovirus status with high specificity and sensitivity. A further reported finding was that TCR beta sequences accurately predicted the HLA-A and HLA-B alleles for most subjects in the first cohort. In a later analysis, HLA-associated TCR beta chains were found to be more clonally expanded and to have lower generation probabilities than equally common non-associated chains. For the cohort, immune exposure information was limited to CMV serostatus. In an earlier analysis of some 550 of the donors, most TCR beta V segments were observed in productive rearrangements about 87% or about 30% of the time, broadly matching IMGT annotations. V-gene and J-gene trimming of TCR beta chains was associated with a missense DCLRE1C variant in a later genetic analysis, and the association was replicated in an independent cohort.

Comment on this clone: Its antigen target is currently unknown.

The receptor library was made with the immunoSEQ multiplex PCR assay. For the multiplex PCR, a mixture combining 60 forward primers for TCR Vbeta segments and 13 reverse primers for TCR Jbeta segments was used. Amplification of the CDR3 region of rearranged TCR beta genes was performed with a multiplex PCR assay on genomic DNA. The Illumina HiSeq System was used to sequence the amplified TCR beta libraries as 87-base-pair reads. In the source study's methods: Across the 640 or so repertoires, a later analysis counted 75 million to 90 million unique TCR beta chains, around 10 million of which were shared by at least two donors. To remove PCR and sequencing errors, raw reads were error-corrected and collapsed into unique sequences using a nearest-neighbor algorithm that merged closely related sequences. To assign V, D and J gene segments, CDR3 sequences were aligned to IMGT reference sequences. For a sequence to be retained, a match of at least six nucleotides was required to both a V gene segment and a J gene segment. Rearrangements were called productive when the CDR3 lacked stop codons and stayed in frame with V and J; all others were non-productive. CDR3 was defined according to IMGT convention as the region running from the second conserved V-encoded cysteine to the conserved J-encoded phenylalanine. Sequences without an unambiguous match to a single V gene segment were excluded from the earlier analysis of several hundred of the donors. An earlier analysis of almost 600 of the donors classified V segments as functional when productive rearrangements were above 56.7% and as segregating when the standard deviation between donors was above 5%. To diagnose cytomegalovirus status from the catalog of TCR beta chain sequences, a statistical classification framework was built. In a later analysis, V and J genes were assigned by comparing TCR nucleotide sequences against IMGT/GENE-DB human TR gene sequences. The TCRdist pipeline was used in a later analysis to assign CDR3 sequences and most-parsimonious VDJ recombination scenarios. In a later analysis, each TCR beta chain was defined by its CDR3 amino acid sequence together with its V-gene family, and reads without a unique V-gene family were excluded. A later analysis removed 500 to 650 highly shared, low-generation-probability nucleotide sequences to deal with suspected cross-contamination and a sequencing artifact. A later analysis calculated a clonal expansion index for each public chain from normalized within-repertoire ranks of inferred template counts. A later analysis computed generation probabilities with a VDJ recombination model fitted to out-of-frame rearrangements, and checked the results against IGoR. In a later analysis, TCR-TCR, TCR-HLA and TCR-CMV co-occurrence was scored with hypergeometric tests, and a repertoire-size bias correction was applied to TCR pairs. In a later analysis, false discovery rates were estimated by permuting HLA or CMV assignments 20 times. In a later analysis, co-occurring TCRs were grouped with DBSCAN, and TCRdist sequence similarity was added when clustering was performed within HLA-allele-positive subsets. For co-occurrence clustering, repertoires with fewer than 30,000 or more than 120,000 public chains were excluded, along with about five repertoires with anomalous nucleotide sharing. TCRdb took this table from immuneACCESS and kept in-frame rearrangements with V and J called. Such tables lack part of the clones; where checked against another copy, unresolved V genes explain under half of the gap, and the rest is unexplained. Clonal size and the V and J genes are those of that table, whereas D and trimming came from the DNA. The sample's table lists a count of about 110,000 clones. The ten largest clonotypes hold about 0.59% of the sample.

Sequencing was done on a sample of PBMCs. This receptor was identified in a man aged 45-65 years in good health and CMV-seronegative.

The CDR3 loop reads CASSLEAESFYNSPLHF. In nucleotide form, the sequence is TGCGCCAGCAGCCTGGAGGCGGAGAGCTTCTATAATTCACCCCTCCACTTT. The V and J genes are TRBV4-3 and TRBJ1-6; no D gene call is confident. Counted from cysteine to phenylalanine, this CDR3 has 17 amino acids. CDR3 DNA only is kept here, 51 bases in frame from base 1. CDR1 LGHNA and CDR2 YSLEER were looked up in the germline V gene. V and J lose 4 bases and 3 bases, and a span of 16 bases separates them.